This T cell receptor beta chain emerged from a study of blood T cell repertoires in COVID-19 (dated by TCRdb to 2018 to 2020). As for the study more broadly: Samples covering the acute and convalescent phases of COVID-19 were provided by collaborators in the United States, Italy and Spain. The material from the prospective study consisted of cDNA or gDNA derived from T cells, B-cell-depleted T cells, or PBMCs. The dataset comprised deeply sampled blood TCRbeta repertoires from subjects exposed to, actively infected with, or recovered from COVID-19. The repertoires were released in a freely available public database intended as a resource for research on the immune response to SARS-CoV-2. Samples came from the ongoing ImmuneRACE study (first 160 participants) plus 1,254 subjects from 6 global collaborators. Sample metadata almost always included a de-identified subject ID, COVID-19 status, age in years and sex. HLA class I and class II types, where available, came from metadata supplied by the sample provider rather than from assay-based typing. The investigation overall reported the following: Clinical and demographic metadata were provided uncurated, with the amount varying by source and participant.

Collaborating institutions collected whole blood in K2EDTA tubes following their own protocols. For TCRbeta analysis, collaborators shipped samples as frozen whole blood, isolated PBMCs, or DNA extracted from either of those sample types. The CDR3 runs 15 residues from the cysteine to the phenylalanine. Kept here is only the CDR3 DNA, which spans 45 bases and is read in frame from base 1. V is shortened by 2 bases, J by 4 bases, and the region joining them spans 12 bases. As encoded in the germline V gene (reference sequence), CDR1 is LGHDT while CDR2 is YNNKEL. TCRbeta CDR3 regions were amplified from genomic DNA using the immunoSEQ Assay, a bias-controlled multiplex PCR. On the authors' methods: The number of nucleated cells in each sample was estimated by amplification of reference gene primers within the assay. Sequence reads were collapsed and filtered to measure the absolute abundance of every unique TCRbeta CDR3 rearrangement. For each sample, productive Simpson clonality was calculated as the square root of Simpson's diversity index over productive rearrangements. TCRdb obtained this table from immuneACCESS and retained in-frame rearrangements with V and J assigned. These tables miss some clones; where compared with another copy, unresolved V genes account for less than half of the shortfall, and the remainder is unexplained. The DNA was the basis for D and trimming; V, J and clone size are from that table. This sample gives 200,000 or so clones in total; 70% to 90% of them show up just once. The leading ten clones occupy 2.5% to 3.5% of the sample.

Points on this clone: What this receptor recognizes is not known. No much larger clone is present one base from it, and per-base qualities are unavailable.

The sequenced sample was peripheral blood. The source is a man aged 60 to 75 with acute or convalescent COVID-19. The chain is made from TRBV3-1 (or the pseudogene TRBV3-2) and TRBJ1-5; the D gene is perhaps TRBD1, from 6 matching bases. The nucleotide sequence is TGTGCCAGCAGCCAACTTGGGGGCGTTAATCAGCCCCAGCATTTT. Its translation is CASSQLGGVNQPQHF.